These T cell receptor beta chains were read from a single sample in a study of vaccination effects on CD4 cells after COVID-19. These receptors are not linked to any known antigen. Some clones are missing from TCRdb's copy, which holds only in-frame ones; the method was immunoSEQ multiplex PCR. The sample holds about 27,000 clones; more than 65% are singletons and the top ten take roughly 20%. The sequencing used CD4+ T cells from PBMCs cultured with HCoV-NL63 spike peptides, collected before COVID-19 vaccination. The source of these receptors is a human donor who received a COVID-19 vaccine. The CDR3 runs from the conserved cysteine through the conserved F or W. The D gene is left open where the match is weak.

>TRBJ1-4|TRBV19|.
CASGGLHPEKLFF
>TRBJ2-3|TRBV7-2|.
CASSPPERSDTQYF
>TRBJ1-1|TRBV5-6|.
CASSLEETRNTEAFF
>TRBJ1-2|TRBV11-2|.
CASSLESGPRGGYTF
>TRBJ1-1|TRBV5-4|TRBD1
CASTGGGAGNTEAFF
>TRBJ2-3|TRBV19|TRBD1
CASSWTPTGGNTDTQYF
>TRBJ1-3|TRBV6-1|.
CASSEGPGASGNTIYF
>TRBJ1-2|TRBV27|TRBD1
CASSSDRAYGYTF
>TRBJ2-7|TRBV6-2/TRBV6-3|.
CASSRRGDPYEQYF
>TRBJ1-6|TRBV14|.
CASSSAYNSPLHF
>TRBJ2-1|TRBV18|.
CASSPPQAASSYNEQFF
>TRBJ1-1|TRBV21-1|.
CASRDRVKNTEAFF
>TRBJ1-6|TRBV6-5|.
CASSSGQYNSPLHF
>TRBJ2-1|TRBV19|.
CASRSFYGPYNEQFF
>TRBJ1-2|TRBV6-2/TRBV6-3|.
CASSNRVNYGYTF
>TRBJ1-3|TRBV11-1|.
CASSFSSGNTIYF
>TRBJ2-7|TRBV20-1|.
CSAGTYYEQYF
>TRBJ1-1|TRBV5-4|TRBD1
CASSLEGQGVEAFF
>TRBJ2-3|TRBV9|TRBD2
CASSVATAGVGGDTQYF
>TRBJ1-2|TRBV3-1/TRBV3-2|TRBD1
CASSPHRGDGYTF
>TRBJ1-1|TRBV12-3/TRBV12-4|.
CASTGLNTEAFF
>TRBJ1-5|TRBV3-1/TRBV3-2|.
CASSLSGVKFSNQPQHF
>TRBJ2-7|TRBV7-3|TRBD1
CASSLTGTGLHEQYF
>TRBJ1-1|TRBV19|.
CASTPGVNTEAFF